This T cell receptor beta chain was retrieved from a study of blood T cell repertoires in COVID-19. The germline V gene encodes CDR1 LNHDA and CDR2 SQIVND (reference sequence). CDR3 size: 13 residues. With 8 bases removed from V and 5 bases from J, the gap between germline ends came to 13 bases. Seattle patients were enrolled while actively infected and followed longitudinally. Clones were read by immunoSEQ multiplex PCR, and TCRdb kept only the in-frame ones, dropping some. The sample gives 30,000 to 35,000 clones, approximately 81% of which show up once; about 3% is in the top ten. The sample was peripheral blood. The rearrangement links TRBV19 to TRBJ1-5; D is perhaps TRBD1 (6 bases). The TCR was taken from a man in his 70s with COVID-19, enrolled during active disease. CDR3 in amino acids: CASWGRNYQPQHF. The CDR3 DNA reads TGTGCCAGTTGGGGGCGGAATTATCAGCCCCAGCATTTT.